This T cell receptor beta chain is from a study of post-analysis software for immune sequencing data. About the study: The study covered relapsing-remitting, secondary progressive and progressive-relapsing courses of multiple sclerosis.

The CDR3 consists of 15 residues. V dropped 0 bases and J dropped 2 bases, with 9 bases sitting between them. Germline V lookup: CDR1 ENHRY, CDR2 SYGVKD. Whole-study results and caveats: Normalized Chao1 diversity in multiple sclerosis patients fell significantly below that of controls. Relative to controls, patients had about five TRBV segments at higher frequency, with TRBV5-6, TRBV5-1 and TRBV20-1 among these. By F measure, strong co-clustering occurred among samples prepared in the same batch.

Libraries were made from TCR beta cDNA, and they carried unique molecular identifiers. T cells numbering roughly 1 to 10 million yielded roughly 500,000 cDNA molecules. TCRdb reanalysed the PCR reads using MiXCR and keeps one entry per CDR3 protein. This sample has roughly 730,000 distinct CDR3 sequences, with about 27% found just once. Points on this clonotype: The antigen is undetermined.

The sequencing input was blood. V gene TRBV10-3 combines with J gene TRBJ2-3; no firm D call. The origin of this receptor is a girl aged 10 to 17 with multiple sclerosis. As DNA, the CDR3 is TGTGCCATCAGTGAGTCGTTTGTCGCCACAGATACGCAGTATTTT. Translated: CAISESFVATDTQYF.